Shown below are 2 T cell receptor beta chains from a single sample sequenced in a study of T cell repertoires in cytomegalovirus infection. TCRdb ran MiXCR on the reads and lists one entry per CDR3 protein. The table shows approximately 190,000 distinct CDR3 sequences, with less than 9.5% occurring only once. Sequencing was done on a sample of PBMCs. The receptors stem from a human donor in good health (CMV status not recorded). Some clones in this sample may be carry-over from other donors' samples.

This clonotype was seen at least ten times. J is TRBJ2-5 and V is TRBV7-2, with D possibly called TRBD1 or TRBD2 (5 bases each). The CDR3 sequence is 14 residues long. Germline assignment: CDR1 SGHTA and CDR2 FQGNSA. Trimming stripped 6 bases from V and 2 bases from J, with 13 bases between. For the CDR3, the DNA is TGTGCCAGCAGTCTAGGGACCTATCAAGAGACCCAGTACTTC. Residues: CASSLGTYQETQYF.

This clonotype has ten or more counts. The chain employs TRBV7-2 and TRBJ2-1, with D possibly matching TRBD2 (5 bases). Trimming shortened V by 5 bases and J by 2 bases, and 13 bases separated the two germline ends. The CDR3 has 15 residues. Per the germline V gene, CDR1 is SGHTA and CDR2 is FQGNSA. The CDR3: CASSTAPGTYNEQFF. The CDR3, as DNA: TGTGCCAGCAGCACCGCTCCGGGGACCTACAATGAGCAGTTCTTC.